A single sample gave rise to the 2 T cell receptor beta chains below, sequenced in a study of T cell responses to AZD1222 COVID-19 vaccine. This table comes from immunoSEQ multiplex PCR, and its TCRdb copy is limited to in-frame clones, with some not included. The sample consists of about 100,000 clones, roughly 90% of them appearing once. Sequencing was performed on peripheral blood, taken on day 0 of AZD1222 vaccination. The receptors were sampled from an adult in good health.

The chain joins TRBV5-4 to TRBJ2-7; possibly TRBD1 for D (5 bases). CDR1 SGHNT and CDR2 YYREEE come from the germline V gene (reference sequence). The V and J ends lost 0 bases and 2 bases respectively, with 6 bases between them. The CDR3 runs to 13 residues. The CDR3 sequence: CASSLEGAYEQYF. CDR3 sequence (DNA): TGTGCCAGCAGCTTGGAAGGGGCCTACGAGCAGTACTTC.

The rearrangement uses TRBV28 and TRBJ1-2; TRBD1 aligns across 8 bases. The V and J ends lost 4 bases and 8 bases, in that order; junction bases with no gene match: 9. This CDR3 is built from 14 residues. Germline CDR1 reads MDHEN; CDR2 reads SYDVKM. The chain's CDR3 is CASSSAGGWGGYTF. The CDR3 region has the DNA TGTGCCAGCAGTTCCGCAGGGGGCTGGGGAGGCTACACCTTC.